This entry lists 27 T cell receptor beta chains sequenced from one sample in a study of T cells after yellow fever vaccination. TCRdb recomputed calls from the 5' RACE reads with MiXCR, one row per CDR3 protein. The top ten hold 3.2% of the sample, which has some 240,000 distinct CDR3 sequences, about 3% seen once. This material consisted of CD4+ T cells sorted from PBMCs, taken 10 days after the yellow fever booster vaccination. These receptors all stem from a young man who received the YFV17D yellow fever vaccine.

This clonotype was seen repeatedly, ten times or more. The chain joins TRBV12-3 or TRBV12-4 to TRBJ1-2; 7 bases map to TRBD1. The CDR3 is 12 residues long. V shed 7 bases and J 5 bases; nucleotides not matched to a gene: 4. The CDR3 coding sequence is TGTGCCAGCACCAGGGACAGTTATGGCTACACCTTC. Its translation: CASTRDSYGYTF.

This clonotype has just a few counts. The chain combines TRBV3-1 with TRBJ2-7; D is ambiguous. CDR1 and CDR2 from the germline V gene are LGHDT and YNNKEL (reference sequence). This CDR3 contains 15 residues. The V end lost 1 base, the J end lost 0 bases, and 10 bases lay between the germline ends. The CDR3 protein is CASSQGFRSSYEQYV. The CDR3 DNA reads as TGTGCCAGCAGCCAAGGGTTCAGAAGCTCCTACGAGCAGTACGTC.

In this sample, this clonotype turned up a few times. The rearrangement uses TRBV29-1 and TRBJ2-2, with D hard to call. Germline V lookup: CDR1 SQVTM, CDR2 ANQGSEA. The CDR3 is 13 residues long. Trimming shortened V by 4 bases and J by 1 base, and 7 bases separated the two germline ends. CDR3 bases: TGCAGCGTTGTGGCAGGGAACACCGGGGAGCTGTTTTTT. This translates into CSVVAGNTGELFF.

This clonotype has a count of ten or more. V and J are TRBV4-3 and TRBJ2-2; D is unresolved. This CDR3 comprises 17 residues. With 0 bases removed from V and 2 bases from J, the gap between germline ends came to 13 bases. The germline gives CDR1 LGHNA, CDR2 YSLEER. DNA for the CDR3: TGCGCCAGCAGCCAAGAATCTAGGTGGAAAAACACCGGGGAGCTGTTTTTT. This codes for CASSQESRWKNTGELFF.

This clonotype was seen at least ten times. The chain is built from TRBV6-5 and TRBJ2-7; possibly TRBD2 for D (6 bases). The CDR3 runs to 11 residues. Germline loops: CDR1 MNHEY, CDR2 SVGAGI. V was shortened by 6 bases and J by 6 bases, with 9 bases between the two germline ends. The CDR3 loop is CASREGREQYF. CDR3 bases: TGTGCCAGCAGGGAGGGACGCGAGCAGTACTTC.

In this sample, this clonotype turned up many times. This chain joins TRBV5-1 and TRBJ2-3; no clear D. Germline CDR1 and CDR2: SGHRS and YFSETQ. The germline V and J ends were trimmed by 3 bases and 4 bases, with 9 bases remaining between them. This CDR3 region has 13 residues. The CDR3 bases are TGCGCCAGCAGCTCTCTAGATCCAGATACGCAGTATTTT. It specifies CASSSLDPDTQYF.

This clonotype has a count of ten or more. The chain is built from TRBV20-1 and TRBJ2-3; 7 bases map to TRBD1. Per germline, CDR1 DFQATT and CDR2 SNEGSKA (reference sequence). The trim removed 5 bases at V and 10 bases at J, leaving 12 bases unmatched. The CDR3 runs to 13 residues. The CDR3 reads CSAGGQPHVPQYF. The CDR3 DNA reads TGCAGTGCTGGGGGACAGCCCCACGTACCGCAGTATTTT.

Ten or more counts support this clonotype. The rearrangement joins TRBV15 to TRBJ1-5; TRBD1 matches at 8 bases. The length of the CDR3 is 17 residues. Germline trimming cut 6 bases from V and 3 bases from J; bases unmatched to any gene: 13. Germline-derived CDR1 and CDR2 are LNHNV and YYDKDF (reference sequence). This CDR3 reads CATSPDRGPINNQPQHF. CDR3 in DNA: TGTGCCACCAGTCCCGACAGGGGACCCATCAACAATCAGCCCCAGCATTTT.

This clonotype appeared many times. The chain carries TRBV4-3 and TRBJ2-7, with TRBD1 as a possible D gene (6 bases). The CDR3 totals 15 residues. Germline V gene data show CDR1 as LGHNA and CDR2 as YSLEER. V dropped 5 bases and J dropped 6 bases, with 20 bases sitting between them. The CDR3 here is CASSGSMGRGAEQYF. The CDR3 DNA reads TGCGCCAGCAGCGGCAGCATGGGCAGGGGTGCCGAGCAGTACTTC.

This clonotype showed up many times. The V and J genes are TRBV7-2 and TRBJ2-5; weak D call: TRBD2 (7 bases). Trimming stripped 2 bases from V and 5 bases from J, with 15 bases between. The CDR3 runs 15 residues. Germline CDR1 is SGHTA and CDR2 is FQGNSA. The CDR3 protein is CASSLFGGGRETQYF. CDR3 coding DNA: TGTGCCAGCAGCTTATTCGGCGGGGGCAGGGAGACCCAGTACTTC.

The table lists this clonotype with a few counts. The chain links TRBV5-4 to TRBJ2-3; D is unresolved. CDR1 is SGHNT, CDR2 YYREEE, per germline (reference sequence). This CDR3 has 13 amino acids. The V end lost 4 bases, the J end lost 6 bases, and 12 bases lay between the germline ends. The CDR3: CASSLHRPDTQYF. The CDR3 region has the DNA TGTGCCAGCAGCCTGCACCGGCCGGATACGCAGTATTTT.

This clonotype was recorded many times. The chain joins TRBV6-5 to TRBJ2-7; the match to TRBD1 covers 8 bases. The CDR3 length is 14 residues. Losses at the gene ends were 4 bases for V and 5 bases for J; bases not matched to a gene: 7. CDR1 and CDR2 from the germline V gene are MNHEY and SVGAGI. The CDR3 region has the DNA TGTGCCAGCAGTTCCTGGGACAGGATGGACGAGCAGTACGTC. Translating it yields CASSSWDRMDEQYV.

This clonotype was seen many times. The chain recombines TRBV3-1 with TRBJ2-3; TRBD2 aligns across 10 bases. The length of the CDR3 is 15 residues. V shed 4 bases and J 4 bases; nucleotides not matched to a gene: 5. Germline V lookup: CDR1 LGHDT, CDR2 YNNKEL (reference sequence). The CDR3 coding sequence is TGTGCCAGCAGCCCCATGAGCGGGGGGGCAGATACGCAGTATTTT. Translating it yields CASSPMSGGADTQYF.

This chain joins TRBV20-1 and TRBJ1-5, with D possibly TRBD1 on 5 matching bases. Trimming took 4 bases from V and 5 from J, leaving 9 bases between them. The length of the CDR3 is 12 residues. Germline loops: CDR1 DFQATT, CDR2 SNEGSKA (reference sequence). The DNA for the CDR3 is TGCAGTGCTACGGCGGGGGATCAGCCCCAGCATTTT. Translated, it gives CSATAGDQPQHF.

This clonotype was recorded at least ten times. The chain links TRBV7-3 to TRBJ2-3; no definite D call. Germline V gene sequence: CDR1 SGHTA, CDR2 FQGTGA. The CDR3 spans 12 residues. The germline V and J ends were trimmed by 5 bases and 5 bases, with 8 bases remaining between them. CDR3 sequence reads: CASSPNGDTQYF. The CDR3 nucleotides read TGTGCCAGCAGCCCTAACGGAGATACGCAGTATTTT.

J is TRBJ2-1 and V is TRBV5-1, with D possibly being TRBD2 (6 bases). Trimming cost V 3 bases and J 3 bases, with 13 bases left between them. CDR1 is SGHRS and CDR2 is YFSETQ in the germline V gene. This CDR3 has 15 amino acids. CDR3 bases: TGCGCCAGCAGCTCCCAGCGGGCTCTCTACAATGAGCAGTTCTTC. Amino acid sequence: CASSSQRALYNEQFF.

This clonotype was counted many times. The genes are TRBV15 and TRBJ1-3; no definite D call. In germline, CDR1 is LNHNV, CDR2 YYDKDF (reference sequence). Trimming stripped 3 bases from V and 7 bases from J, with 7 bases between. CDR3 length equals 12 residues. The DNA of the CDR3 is TGTGCCACCAGCAGGAGAGACAACACCATATATTTT. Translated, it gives CATSRRDNTIYF.

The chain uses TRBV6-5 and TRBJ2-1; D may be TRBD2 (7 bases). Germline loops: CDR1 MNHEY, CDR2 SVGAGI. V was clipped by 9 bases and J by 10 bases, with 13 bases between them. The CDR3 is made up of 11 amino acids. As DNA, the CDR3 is TGTGCCAGGGGAGGGACACGAGAGCAGTTCTTC. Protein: CARGGTREQFF.

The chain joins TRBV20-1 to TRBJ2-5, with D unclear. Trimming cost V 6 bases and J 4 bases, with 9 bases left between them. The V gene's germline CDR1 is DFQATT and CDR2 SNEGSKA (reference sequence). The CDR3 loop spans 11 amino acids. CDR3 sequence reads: CSASELETQYF. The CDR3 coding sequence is TGCAGTGCATCAGAATTAGAGACCCAGTACTTC.

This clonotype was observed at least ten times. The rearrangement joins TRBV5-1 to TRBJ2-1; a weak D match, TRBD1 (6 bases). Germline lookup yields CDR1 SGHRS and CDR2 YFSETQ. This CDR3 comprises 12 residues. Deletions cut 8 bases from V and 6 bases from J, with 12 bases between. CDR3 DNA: TGCGCCAGGGCCAGGGGTCGCAATGAGCAGTTCTTC. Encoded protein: CARARGRNEQFF.

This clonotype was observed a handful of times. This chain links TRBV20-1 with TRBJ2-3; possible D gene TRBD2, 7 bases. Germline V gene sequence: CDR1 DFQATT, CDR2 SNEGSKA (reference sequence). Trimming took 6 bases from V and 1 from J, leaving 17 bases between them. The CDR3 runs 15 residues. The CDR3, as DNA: TGCAGTGCGTCCTCGGGGGGCTCGGGCACAGATACGCAGTATTTT. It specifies CSASSGGSGTDTQYF.

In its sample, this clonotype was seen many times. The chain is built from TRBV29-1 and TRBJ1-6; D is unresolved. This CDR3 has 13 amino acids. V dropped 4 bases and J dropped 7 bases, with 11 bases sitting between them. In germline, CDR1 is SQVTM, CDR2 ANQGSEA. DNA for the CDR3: TGCAGCGTTGGGGAGGGTTCGAATTCACCCCTCCACTTT. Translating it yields CSVGEGSNSPLHF.

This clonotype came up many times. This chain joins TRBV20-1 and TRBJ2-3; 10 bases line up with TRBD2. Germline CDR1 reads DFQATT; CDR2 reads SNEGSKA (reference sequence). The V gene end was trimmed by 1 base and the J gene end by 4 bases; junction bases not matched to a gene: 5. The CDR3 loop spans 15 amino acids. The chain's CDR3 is CSARVPGLASDTQYF. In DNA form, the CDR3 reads TGCAGTGCTAGAGTACCGGGACTAGCGTCAGATACGCAGTATTTT.

CDR3 protein: CASSYPPSSRNEQFF. As DNA, the CDR3 is TGTGCCAGCAGCTATCCCCCATCCTCCCGAAATGAGCAGTTCTTC. V gene TRBV28 combines with J gene TRBJ2-1, with D uncertain. Trimming removed 6 bases at V and 7 bases at J, with 19 bases between. The CDR3 has 15 residues. The germline gives CDR1 MDHEN, CDR2 SYDVKM.

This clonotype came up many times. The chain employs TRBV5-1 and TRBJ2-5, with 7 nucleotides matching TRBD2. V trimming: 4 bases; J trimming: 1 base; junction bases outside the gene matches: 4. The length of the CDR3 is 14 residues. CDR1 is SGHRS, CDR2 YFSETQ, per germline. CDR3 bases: TGCGCCAGCAGCCCCGGGGGGAGCCAAGAGACCCAGTACTTC. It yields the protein CASSPGGSQETQYF.

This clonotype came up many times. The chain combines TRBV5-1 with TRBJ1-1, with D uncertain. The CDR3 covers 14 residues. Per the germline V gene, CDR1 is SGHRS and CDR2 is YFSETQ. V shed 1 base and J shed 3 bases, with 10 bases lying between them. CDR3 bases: TGCGCCAGCAGCTTGAAGTACACCGACACTGAAGCTTTCTTT. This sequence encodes CASSLKYTDTEAFF.

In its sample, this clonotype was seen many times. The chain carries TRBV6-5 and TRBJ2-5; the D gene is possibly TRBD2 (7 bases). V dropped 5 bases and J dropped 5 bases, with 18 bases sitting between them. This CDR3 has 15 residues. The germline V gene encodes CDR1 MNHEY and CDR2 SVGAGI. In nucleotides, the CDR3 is TGTGCCAGCAGTCGTACGGGGGGCGTCGTGGAGACCCAGTACTTC. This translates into CASSRTGGVVETQYF.